This TCR beta chain came from a study of cytomegalovirus exposure and HLA in healthy donors. The study ran its PCR with 60 Vbeta and 13 Jbeta primers. Data came from immunoSEQ multiplex PCR; TCRdb stores just in-frame clones and leaves some out. The sample includes over 45,000 clones. The germline V gene has CDR1 SGHRS and CDR2 YFSETQ. The CDR3 is made up of 13 amino acids. The V end lost 4 bases, the J end lost 1 base, and 9 bases lay between the germline ends. This clonotype was sampled from a woman aged 18-30 years in good health and CMV-seronegative. Input material: PBMCs. V gene TRBV5-1 combines with J gene TRBJ2-7; D unresolved. The CDR3 DNA reads TGCGCCAGCAGCCGCGGCACTTCCTACGAGCAGTACTTC. Translated: CASSRGTSYEQYF.